This TCR beta chain was sequenced for a study of human T cells and chemical hapten exposure. As for the study in general: Patients were mainly female, each with alopecia areata, totalis or universalis.

Single cDNA molecules in the library carried unique molecular identifiers attached during preparation. TCRdb reprocessed the RACE reads with MiXCR, giving one entry per CDR3 protein. The data contain about 400,000 distinct CDR3 sequences, just under 6.5% of them singletons. V was clipped by 5 bases and J by 3 bases; unmatched bases: 4. The CDR3 runs 15 residues. Germline V gives CDR1 MNHNS, CDR2 SASEGT. The time point here: patch test 2, 6 weeks after DPC sensitization. Documented treatment: therapeutic diphenylcyclopropenone sensitization with weekly scalp DPC. The source is a woman aged 18-30 years with alopecia areata. Some clones in this sample may be carry-over from other donors' samples. The chain combines TRBV6-1 with TRBJ2-1; 10 bases match TRBD2. The source material was whole blood, sampled in connection with sensitization to the hapten diphenylcyclopropenone (DPC). The CDR3 region is CASSLGLANYNEQFF. The CDR3 bases are TGTGCCAGCAGTTTGGGACTAGCGAACTACAATGAGCAGTTCTTC.